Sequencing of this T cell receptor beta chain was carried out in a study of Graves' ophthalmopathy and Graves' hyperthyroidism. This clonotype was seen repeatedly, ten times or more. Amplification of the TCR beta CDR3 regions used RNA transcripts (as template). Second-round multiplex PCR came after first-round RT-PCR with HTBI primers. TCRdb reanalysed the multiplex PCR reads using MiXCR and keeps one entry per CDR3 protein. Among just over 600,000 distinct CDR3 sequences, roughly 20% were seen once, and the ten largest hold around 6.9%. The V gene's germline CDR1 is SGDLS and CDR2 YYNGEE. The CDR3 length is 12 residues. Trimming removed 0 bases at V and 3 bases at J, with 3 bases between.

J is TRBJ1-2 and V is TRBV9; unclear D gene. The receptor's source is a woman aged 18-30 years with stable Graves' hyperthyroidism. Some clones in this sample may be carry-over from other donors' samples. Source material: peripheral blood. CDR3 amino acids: CASSVGDYGYTF. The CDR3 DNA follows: TGTGCCAGCAGCGTAGGGGACTATGGCTACACCTTC.